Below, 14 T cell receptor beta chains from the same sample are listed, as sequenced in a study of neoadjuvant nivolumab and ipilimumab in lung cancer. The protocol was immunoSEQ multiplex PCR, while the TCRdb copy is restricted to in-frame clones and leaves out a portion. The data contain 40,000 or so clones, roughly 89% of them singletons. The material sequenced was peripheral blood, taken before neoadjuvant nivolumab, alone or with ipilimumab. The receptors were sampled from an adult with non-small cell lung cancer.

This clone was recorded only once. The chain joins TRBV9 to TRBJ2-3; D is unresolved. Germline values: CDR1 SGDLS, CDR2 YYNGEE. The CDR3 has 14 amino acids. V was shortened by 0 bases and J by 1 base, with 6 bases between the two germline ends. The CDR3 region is CASSVVAGTDTQYF. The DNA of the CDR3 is TGTGCCAGCAGCGTAGTTGCTGGCACAGATACGCAGTATTTT.

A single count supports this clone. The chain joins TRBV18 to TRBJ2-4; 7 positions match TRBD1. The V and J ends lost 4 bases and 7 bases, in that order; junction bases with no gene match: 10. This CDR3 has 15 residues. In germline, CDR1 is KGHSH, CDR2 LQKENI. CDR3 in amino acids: CASSRATGQENIQYF. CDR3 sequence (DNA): TGTGCCAGCTCACGAGCGACAGGGCAGGAGAACATTCAGTACTTC.

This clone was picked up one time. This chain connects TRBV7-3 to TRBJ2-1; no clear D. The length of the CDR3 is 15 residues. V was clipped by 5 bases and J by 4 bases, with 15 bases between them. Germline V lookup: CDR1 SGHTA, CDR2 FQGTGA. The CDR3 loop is CASSLTGQQYNEQFF. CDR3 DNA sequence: TGTGCCAGCAGCCTTACGGGTCAGCAGTACAATGAGCAGTTCTTC.

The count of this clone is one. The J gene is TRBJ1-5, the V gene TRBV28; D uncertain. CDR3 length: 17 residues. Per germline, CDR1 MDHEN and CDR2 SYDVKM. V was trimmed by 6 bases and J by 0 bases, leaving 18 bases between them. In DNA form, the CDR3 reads TGTGCCAGCAGCCACCGAGGGCAAAGTTATAGCAATCAGCCCCAGCATTTT. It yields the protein CASSHRGQSYSNQPQHF.

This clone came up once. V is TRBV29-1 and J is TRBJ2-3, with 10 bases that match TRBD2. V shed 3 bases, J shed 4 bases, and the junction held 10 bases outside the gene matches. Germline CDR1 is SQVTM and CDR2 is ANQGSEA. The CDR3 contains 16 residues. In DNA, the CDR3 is TGCAGCGTTGAGTCGCCGGGACTAGCGTTGGCAGATACGCAGTATTTT. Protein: CSVESPGLALADTQYF.

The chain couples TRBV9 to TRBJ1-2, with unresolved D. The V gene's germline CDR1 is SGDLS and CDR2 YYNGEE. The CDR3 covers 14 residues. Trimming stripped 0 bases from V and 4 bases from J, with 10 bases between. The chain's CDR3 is CASSVGAGVYGYTF. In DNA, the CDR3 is TGTGCCAGCAGCGTAGGGGCAGGCGTCTATGGCTACACCTTC.

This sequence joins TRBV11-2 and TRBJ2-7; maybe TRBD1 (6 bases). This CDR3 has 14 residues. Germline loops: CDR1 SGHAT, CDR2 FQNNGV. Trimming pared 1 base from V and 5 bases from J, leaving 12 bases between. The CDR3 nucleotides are TGTGCCAGCAGCTTAGCCGGACAGTTGAACGAGCAGTACTTC. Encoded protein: CASSLAGQLNEQYF.

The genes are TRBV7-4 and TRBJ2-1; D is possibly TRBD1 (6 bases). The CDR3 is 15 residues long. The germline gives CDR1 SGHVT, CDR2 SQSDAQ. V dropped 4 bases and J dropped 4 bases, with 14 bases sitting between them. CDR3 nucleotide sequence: TGTGCCAGCAGCTCGACAGGTATGGTGTACAATGAGCAGTTCTTC. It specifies CASSSTGMVYNEQFF.

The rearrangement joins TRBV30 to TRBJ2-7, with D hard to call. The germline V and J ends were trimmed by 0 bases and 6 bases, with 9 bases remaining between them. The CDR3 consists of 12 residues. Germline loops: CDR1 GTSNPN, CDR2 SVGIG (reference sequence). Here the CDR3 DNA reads TGTGCCTGGAGTGTAAGCCTAATCGAGCAGTACTTC. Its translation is CAWSVSLIEQYF.

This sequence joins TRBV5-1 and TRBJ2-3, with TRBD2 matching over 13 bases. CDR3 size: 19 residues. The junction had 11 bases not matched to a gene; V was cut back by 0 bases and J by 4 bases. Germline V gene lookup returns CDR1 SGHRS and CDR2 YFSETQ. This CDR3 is CASSLEVTSGRRGADTQYF. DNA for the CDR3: TGCGCCAGCAGCTTGGAGGTGACTAGCGGGAGGAGAGGGGCAGATACGCAGTATTTT.

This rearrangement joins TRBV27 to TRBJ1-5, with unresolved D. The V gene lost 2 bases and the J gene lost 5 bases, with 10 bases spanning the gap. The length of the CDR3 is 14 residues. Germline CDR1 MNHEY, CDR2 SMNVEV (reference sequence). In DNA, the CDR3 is TGTGCCAGCAGTTTAAAAGGTCTGGATCAGCCCCAGCATTTT. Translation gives CASSLKGLDQPQHF.

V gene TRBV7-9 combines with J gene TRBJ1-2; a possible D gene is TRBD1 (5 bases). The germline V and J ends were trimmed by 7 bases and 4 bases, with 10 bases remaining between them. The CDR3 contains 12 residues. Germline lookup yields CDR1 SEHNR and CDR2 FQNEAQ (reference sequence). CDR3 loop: CASTGWGYGYTF. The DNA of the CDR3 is TGTGCCAGCACAGGGTGGGGCTATGGCTACACCTTC.

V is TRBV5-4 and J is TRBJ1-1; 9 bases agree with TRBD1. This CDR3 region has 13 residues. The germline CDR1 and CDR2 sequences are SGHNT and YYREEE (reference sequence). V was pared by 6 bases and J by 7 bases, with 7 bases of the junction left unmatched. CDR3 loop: CASNRQGGGEAFF. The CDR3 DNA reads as TGTGCCAGCAATCGACAGGGGGGTGGTGAAGCTTTCTTT.

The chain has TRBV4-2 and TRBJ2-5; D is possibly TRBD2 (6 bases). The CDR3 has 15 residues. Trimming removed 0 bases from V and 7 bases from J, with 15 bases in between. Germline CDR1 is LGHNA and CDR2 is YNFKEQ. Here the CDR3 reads CASSQDPEGLGTQYF. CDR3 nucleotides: TGTGCCAGCAGCCAAGATCCGGAGGGCTTGGGGACCCAGTACTTC.